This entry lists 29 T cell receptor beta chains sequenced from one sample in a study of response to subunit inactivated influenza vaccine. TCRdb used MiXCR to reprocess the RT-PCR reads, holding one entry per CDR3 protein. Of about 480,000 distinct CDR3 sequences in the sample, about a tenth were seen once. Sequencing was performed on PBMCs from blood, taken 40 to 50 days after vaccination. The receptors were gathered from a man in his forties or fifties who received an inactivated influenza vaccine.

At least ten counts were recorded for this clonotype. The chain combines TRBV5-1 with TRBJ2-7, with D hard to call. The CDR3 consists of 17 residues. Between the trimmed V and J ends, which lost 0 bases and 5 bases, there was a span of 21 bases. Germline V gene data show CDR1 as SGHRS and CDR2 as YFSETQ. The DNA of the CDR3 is TGCGCCAGCAGCTTGGTGGGTGCTGGGCCCTTAATCCACGAGCAGTACTTC. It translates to CASSLVGAGPLIHEQYF.

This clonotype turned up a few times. CDR3 in DNA: TGCGCCAGCAGCCAAGCGGTCGTAAGACAGCCGCTTTACAATGAGCAGTTCTTC. It codes for CASSQAVVRQPLYNEQFF. The J gene is TRBJ2-1, the V gene TRBV4-3; a weak D match, TRBD1 (5 bases). CDR1 is LGHNA and CDR2 is YSLEER in the germline V gene. The ends were cut back, 1 base at V and 4 bases at J, with 20 bases in the middle. This CDR3 comprises 18 residues.

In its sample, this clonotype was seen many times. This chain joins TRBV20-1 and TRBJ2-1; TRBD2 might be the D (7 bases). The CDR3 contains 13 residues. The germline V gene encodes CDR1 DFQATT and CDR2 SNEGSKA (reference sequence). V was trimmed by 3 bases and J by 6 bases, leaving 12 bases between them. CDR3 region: CSASWGGLNEQFF. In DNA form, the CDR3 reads TGCAGTGCTAGCTGGGGGGGCCTCAATGAGCAGTTCTTC.

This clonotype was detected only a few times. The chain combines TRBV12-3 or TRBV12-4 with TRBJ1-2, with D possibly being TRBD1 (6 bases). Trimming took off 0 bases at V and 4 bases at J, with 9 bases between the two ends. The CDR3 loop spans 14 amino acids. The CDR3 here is CASSLAGGRYGYTF. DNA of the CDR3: TGTGCCAGCAGTTTAGCGGGGGGCCGCTATGGCTACACCTTC.

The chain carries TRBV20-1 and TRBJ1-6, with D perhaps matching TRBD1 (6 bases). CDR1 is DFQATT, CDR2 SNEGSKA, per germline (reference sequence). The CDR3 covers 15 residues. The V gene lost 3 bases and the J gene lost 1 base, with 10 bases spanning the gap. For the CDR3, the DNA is TGCAGTGCTAGGAGAACAGGGTCCTATAATTCACCCCTCCACTTT. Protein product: CSARRTGSYNSPLHF.

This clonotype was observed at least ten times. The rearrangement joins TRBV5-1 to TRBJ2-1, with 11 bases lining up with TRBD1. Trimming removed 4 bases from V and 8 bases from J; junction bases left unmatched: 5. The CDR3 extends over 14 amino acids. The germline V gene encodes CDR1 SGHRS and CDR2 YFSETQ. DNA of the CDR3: TGCGCCAGCAGCCGGGACAGGGGGTACGATGAGCAGTTCTTC. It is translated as CASSRDRGYDEQFF.

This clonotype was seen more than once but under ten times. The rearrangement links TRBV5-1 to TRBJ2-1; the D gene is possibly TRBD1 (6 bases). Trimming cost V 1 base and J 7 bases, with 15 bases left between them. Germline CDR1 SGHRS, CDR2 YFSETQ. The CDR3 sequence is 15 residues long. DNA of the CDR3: TGCGCCAGCAGCTTGCCCCGGGCAGGGGTAAATGAGCAGTTCTTC. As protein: CASSLPRAGVNEQFF.

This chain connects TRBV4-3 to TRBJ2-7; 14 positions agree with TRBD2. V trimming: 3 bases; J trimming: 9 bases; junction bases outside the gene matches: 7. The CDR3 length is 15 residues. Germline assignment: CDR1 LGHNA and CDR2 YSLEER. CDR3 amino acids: CASSQALTSGRVQYF. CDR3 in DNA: TGCGCCAGCAGCCAGGCATTGACTAGCGGGAGGGTGCAGTACTTC.

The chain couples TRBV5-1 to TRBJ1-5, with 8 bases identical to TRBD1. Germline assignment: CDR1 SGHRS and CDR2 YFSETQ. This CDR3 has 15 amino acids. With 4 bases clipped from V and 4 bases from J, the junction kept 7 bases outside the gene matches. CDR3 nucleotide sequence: TGCGCCAGCAGCCCTGAGACAGGGGTAAATCAGCCCCAGCATTTT. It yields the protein CASSPETGVNQPQHF.

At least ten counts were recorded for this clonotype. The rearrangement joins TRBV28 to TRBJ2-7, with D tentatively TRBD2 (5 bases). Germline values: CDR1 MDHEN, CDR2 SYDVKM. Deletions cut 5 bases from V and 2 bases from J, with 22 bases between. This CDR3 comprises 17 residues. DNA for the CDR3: TGTGCCAGCAGTCCTATGGATCCGGGAAAAATCCCCTACGAGCAGTACTTC. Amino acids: CASSPMDPGKIPYEQYF.

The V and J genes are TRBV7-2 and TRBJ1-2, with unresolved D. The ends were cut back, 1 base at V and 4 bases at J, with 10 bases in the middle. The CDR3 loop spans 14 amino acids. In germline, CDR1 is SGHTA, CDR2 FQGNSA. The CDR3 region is CASSLGGSGYGYTF. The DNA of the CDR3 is TGTGCCAGCAGCTTAGGTGGCAGTGGCTATGGCTACACCTTC.

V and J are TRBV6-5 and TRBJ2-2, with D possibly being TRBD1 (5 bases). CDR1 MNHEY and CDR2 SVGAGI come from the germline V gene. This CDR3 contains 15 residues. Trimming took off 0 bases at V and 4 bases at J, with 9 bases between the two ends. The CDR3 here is CASSYSGHPTGELFF. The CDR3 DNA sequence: TGTGCCAGCAGTTACTCCGGACACCCCACCGGGGAGCTGTTTTTT.

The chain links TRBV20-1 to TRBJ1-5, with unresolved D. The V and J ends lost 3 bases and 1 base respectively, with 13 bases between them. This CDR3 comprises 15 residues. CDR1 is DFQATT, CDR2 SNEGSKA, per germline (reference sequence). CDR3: CSARKGLTSNQPQHF. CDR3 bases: TGCAGTGCTAGGAAAGGACTTACGAGCAATCAGCCCCAGCATTTT.

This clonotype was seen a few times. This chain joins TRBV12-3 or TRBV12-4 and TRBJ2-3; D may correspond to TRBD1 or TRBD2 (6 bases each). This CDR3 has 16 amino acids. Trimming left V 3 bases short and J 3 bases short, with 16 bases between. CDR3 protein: CASSFRGRASTDTQYF. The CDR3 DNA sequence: TGTGCCAGCAGTTTCCGGGGGCGAGCGTCTACAGATACGCAGTATTTT.

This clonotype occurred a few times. For the CDR3, the DNA is TGCAGTGCTAGGACCGGTGGGCTCTACGAGCAGTACTTC. Translation gives CSARTGGLYEQYF. The chain recombines TRBV20-1 with TRBJ2-7, with no clear D. V was shortened by 3 bases and J by 3 bases, with 12 bases between the two germline ends. CDR3 size: 13 residues. Germline V gene data show CDR1 as DFQATT and CDR2 as SNEGSKA (reference sequence).

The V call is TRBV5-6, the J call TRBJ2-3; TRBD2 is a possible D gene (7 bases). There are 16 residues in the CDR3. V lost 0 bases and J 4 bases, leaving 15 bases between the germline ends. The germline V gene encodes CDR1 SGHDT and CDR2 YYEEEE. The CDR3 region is CASSLVQGGGPDTQYF. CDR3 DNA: TGTGCCAGCAGCTTGGTTCAGGGCGGGGGCCCAGATACGCAGTATTTT.

CDR3 in DNA: TGTGCCGTCCCTTTTAGCGGGAGGAGGGCAGATACGCAGTATTTT. Amino acid sequence: CAVPFSGRRADTQYF. This sequence joins TRBV27 and TRBJ2-3, with TRBD2 identical over 10 bases. The V gene's germline CDR1 is MNHEY and CDR2 SMNVEV (reference sequence). The CDR3 extends over 15 amino acids. V shed 11 bases, J shed 4 bases, and the junction held 12 bases outside the gene matches.

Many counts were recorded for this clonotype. This CDR3 is CASSLVPRGRAGNEQFF. The CDR3 nucleotides are TGCGCCAGCAGCTTGGTACCCAGGGGGCGCGCTGGCAATGAGCAGTTCTTC. The J gene is TRBJ2-1, the V gene TRBV5-1; TRBD1 matches 8 bases. Germline CDR1 SGHRS, CDR2 YFSETQ. This CDR3 comprises 17 residues. Trimming cost V 0 bases and J 6 bases; bases outside gene matches: 11.

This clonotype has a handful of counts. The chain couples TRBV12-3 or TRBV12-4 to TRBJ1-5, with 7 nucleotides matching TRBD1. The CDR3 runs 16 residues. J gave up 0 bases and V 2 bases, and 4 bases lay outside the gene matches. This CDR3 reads CASSLRGPDSNQPQHF. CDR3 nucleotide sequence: TGTGCCAGCAGTTTAAGGGGGCCCGATAGCAATCAGCCCCAGCATTTT.

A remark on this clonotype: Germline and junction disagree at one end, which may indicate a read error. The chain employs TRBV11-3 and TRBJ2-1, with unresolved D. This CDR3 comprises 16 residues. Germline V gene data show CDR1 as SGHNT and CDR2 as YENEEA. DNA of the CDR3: TGTGCCAGCAGCCCCAGCCGCGGAGTAACCTACAAAGAGCAGTTCTTC. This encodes CASSPSRGVTYKEQFF. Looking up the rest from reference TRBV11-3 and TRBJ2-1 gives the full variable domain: EAGVVQSPRYKIIEKKQPVAFWCNPISGHNTLYWYLQNLGQGPELLIRYENEEAVDDSQLPKDRFSAERLKGVDSTLKIQPAELGDSAVYLCASSPSRGVTYKEQFFGPGTRLTVL.

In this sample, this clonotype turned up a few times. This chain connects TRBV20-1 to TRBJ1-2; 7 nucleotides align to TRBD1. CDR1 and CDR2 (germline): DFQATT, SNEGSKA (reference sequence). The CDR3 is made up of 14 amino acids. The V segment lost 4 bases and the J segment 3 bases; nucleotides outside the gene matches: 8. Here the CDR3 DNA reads TGCAGTGCTACCGGGACAGCGGGGGACTATGGCTACACCTTC. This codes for CSATGTAGDYGYTF.

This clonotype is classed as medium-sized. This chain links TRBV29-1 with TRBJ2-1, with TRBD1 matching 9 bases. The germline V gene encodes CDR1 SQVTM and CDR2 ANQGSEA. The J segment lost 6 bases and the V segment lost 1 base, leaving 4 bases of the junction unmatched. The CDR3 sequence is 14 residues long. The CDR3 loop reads CSVEGTGDLNEQFF. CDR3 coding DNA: TGCAGCGTTGAAGGGACAGGGGACCTCAATGAGCAGTTCTTC.

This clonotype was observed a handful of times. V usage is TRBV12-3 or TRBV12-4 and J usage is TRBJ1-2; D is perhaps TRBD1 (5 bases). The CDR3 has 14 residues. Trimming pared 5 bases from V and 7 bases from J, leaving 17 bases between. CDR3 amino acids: CASSPQRDVGGYTF. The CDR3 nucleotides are TGTGCCAGCAGTCCCCAAAGGGACGTGGGTGGCTACACCTTC.

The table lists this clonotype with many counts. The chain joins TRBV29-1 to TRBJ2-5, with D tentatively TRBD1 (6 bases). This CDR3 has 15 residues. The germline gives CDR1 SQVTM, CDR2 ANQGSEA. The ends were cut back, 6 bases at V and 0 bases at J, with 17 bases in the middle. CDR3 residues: CSVAYGTTYQETQYF. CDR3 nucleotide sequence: TGCAGCGTCGCCTACGGGACAACTTACCAAGAGACCCAGTACTTC.

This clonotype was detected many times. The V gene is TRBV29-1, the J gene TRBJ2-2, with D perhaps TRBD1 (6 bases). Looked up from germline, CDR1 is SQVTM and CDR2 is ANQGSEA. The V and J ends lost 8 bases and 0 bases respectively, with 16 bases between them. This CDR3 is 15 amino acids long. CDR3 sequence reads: CSTSGGMPNTGELFF. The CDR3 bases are TGCAGCACAAGTGGGGGCATGCCGAACACCGGGGAGCTGTTTTTT.

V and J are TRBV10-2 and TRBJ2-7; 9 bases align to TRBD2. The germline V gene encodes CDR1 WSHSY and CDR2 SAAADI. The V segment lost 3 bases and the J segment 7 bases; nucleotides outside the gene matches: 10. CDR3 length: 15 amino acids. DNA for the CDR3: TGCGCCAGCAGTGATTCGGGGACTAGCCGGGGGGAGCAGTACTTC. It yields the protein CASSDSGTSRGEQYF.

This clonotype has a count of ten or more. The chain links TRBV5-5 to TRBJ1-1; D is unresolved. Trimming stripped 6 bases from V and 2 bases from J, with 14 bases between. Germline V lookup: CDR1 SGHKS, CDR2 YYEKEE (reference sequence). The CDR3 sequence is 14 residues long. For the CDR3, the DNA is TGTGCCAGCATCCAAAGAGGGATCAACACTGAAGCTTTCTTT. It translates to CASIQRGINTEAFF.

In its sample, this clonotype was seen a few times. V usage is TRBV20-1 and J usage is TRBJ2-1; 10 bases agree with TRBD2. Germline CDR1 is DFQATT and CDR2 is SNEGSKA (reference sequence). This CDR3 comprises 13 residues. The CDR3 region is CSPFPSGSREQFF. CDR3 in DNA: TGCAGCCCTTTCCCTAGCGGGAGCAGGGAGCAGTTCTTC.

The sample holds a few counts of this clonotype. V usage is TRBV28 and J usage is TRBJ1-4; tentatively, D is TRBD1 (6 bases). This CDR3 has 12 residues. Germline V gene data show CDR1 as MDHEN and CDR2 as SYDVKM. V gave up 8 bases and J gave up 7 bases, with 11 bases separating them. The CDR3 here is CASGGLGEKLFF. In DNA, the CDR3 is TGTGCCAGCGGGGGCTTAGGTGAAAAACTGTTTTTT.